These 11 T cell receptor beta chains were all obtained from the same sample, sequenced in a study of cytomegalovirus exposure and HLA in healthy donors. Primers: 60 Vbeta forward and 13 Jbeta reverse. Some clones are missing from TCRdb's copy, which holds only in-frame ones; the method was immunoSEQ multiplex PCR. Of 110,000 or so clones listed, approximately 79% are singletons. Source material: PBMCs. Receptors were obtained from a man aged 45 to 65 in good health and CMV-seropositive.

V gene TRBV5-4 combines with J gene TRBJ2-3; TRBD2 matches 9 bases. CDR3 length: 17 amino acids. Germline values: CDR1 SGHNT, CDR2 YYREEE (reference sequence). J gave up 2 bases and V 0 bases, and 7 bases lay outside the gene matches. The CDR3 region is CASSLDKLAGFTDTQYF. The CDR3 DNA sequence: TGTGCCAGCAGCTTGGATAAACTAGCGGGTTTCACAGATACGCAGTATTTT.

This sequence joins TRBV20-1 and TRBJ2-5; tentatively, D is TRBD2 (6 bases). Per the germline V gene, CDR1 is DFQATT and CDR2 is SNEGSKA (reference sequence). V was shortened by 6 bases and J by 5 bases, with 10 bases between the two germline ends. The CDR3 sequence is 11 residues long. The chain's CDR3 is CSAPGTETQYF. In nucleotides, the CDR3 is TGCAGTGCCCCTGGGACTGAGACCCAGTACTTC.

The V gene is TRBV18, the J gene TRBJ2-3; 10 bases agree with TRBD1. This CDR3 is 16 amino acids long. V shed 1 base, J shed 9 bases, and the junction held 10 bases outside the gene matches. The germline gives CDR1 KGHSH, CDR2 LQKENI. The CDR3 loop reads CASSPRGTGDSGTQYF. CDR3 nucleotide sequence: TGTGCCAGCTCACCACGGGGGACAGGGGATTCGGGCACGCAGTATTTT.

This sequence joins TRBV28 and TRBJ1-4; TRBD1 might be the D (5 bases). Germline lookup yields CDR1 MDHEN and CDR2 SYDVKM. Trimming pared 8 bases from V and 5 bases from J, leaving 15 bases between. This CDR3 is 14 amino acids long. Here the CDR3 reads CASGSPGVNEKLFF. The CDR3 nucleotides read TGTGCCAGCGGCTCTCCGGGGGTAAATGAAAAACTGTTTTTT. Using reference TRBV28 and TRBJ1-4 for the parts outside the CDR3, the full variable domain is DVKVTQSSRYLVKRTGEKVFLECVQDMDHENMFWYRQDPGLGLRLIYFSYDVKMKEKGDIPEGYSVSREKKERFSLILESASTNQTSMYLCASGSPGVNEKLFFGSGTQLSVL.

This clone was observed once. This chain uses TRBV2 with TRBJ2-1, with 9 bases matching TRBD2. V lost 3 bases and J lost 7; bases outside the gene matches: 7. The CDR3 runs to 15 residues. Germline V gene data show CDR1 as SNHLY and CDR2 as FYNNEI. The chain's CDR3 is CASSEGGGAGNEQFF. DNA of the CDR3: TGTGCCAGCAGTGAGGGCGGGGGGGCGGGGAATGAGCAGTTCTTC. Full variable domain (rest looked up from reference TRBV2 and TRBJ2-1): EPEVTQTPSHQVTQMGQEVILRCVPISNHLYFYWYRQILGQKVEFLVSFYNNEISEKSEIFDDQFSVERPDGSNFTLKIRSTKLEDSAMYFCASSEGGGAGNEQFFGPGTRLTVL.

The CDR3, as DNA: TGTGCCAGCAGCCGAGGGTTGGCGGGGTCCTACGAGCAGTACTTC. Translated, it gives CASSRGLAGSYEQYF. The V gene is TRBV5-6, the J gene TRBJ2-7; D is perhaps TRBD2 (6 bases). Germline V CDR1 and CDR2: SGHDT, YYEEEE. Trimming took off 4 bases at V and 1 base at J, with 15 bases between the two ends. The length of the CDR3 is 15 residues.

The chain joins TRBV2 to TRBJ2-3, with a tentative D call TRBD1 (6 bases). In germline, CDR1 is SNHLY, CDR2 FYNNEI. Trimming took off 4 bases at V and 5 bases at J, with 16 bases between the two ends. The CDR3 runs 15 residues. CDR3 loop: CASSGVTRGRDTQYF. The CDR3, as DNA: TGTGCCAGCAGTGGGGTGACGAGGGGGAGAGATACGCAGTATTTT.

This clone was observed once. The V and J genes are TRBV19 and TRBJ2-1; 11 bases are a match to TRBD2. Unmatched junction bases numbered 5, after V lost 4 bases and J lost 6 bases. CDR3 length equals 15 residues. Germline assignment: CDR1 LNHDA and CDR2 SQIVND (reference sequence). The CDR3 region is CASSRGLAAPNEQFF. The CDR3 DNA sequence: TGTGCCAGTAGTAGGGGACTAGCGGCCCCCAATGAGCAGTTCTTC. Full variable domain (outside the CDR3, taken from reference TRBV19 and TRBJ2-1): DGGITQSPKYLFRKEGQNVTLSCEQNLNHDAMYWYRQDPGQGLRLIYYSQIVNDFQKGDIAEGYSVSREKKESFPLTVTSAQKNPTAFYLCASSRGLAAPNEQFFGPGTRLTVL.

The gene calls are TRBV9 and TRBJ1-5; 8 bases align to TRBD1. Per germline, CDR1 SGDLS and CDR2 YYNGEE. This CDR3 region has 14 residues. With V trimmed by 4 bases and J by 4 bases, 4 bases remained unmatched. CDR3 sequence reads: CASSPTGGNQPQHF. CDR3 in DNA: TGTGCCAGCAGCCCCACAGGGGGAAATCAGCCCCAGCATTTT.

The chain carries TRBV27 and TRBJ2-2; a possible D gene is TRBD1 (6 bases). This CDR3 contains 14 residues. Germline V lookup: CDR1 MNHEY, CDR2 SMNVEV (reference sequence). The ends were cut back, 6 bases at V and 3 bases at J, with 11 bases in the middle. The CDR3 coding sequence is TGTGCCAGCAGAAACTACAGGGACACCGGGGAGCTGTTTTTT. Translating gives CASRNYRDTGELFF.

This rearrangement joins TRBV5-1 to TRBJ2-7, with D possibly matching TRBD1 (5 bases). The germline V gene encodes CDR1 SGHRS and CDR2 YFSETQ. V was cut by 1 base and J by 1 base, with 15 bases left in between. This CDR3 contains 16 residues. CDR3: CASSLFGAIESYEQYF. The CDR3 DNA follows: TGCGCCAGCAGCTTGTTTGGGGCGATAGAGTCCTACGAGCAGTACTTC.